This T cell receptor beta chain was captured by sequencing in a study of somatic mutations in cytotoxic T cells in rheumatoid arthritis. Overall study context: Collection of patient blood (over 26 ml EDTA) took place right after diagnosis, before any treatment.

Germline CDR1 is MNHNS and CDR2 is SASEGT. Trimming pared 1 base from V and 0 bases from J, leaving 16 bases between. The CDR3 length is 18 residues. This table comes from immunoSEQ multiplex PCR, and its TCRdb copy is limited to in-frame clones, with some not included. The table includes roughly 20,000 clones, roughly 80% detected once. The sequencing input was CD8+ T cells sorted from blood. The V gene is TRBV6-1, the J gene TRBJ1-5; the D is unclear. This TCR derives from an adult with rheumatoid arthritis. The CDR3 is CASSEVDPIFYSNQPQHF. The CDR3 DNA reads as TGTGCCAGCAGTGAAGTTGACCCAATATTTTATAGCAATCAGCCCCAGCATTTT.